These T cell receptor beta chains were read from a single sample in a study of CD8 T cells in ankylosing spondylitis. TCRdb recomputed calls from the 5' RACE reads with MiXCR, one row per CDR3 protein. The sample has 200,000 to 250,000 distinct CDR3 sequences, roughly 18% seen once. Specimen: blood, either unsorted or a sorted T cell fraction (not recorded which). The origin of the receptors is a male donor with ankylosing spondylitis. CDR3s include the opening cysteine and the closing phenylalanine or tryptophan. Each record gives: J gene, V gene, D gene, clone size, CDR3 protein, CDR3 DNA. A D gene is named only where the DNA matches it firmly. Clone size, where shown, is once, few, many, or a class for clones that have expanded.

>TRBJ1-2|TRBV4-2|TRBD1|many
CASSQGQGYGYTF
TGTGCCAGCAGCCAAGGACAGGGGTACGGCTACACCTTC
>TRBJ1-5|TRBV12-3/TRBV12-4|TRBD1|.
CASSLGTGGMGPQHF
TGTGCCAGCAGTTTGGGGACAGGGGGCATGGGGCCCCAGCATTTT
>TRBJ1-4|TRBV30|.|.
CAWTGGADEKLFF
TGTGCCTGGACTGGAGGGGCGGATGAAAAACTGTTTTTT
>TRBJ1-2|TRBV29-1|.|.
CSANSYYGYTF
TGCAGCGCAAACAGCTACTATGGCTACACCTTC
>TRBJ1-1|TRBV7-3|.|few
CASSFVGAMNTEAFF
TGTGCCAGCAGCTTCGTAGGGGCCATGAACACTGAAGCTTTCTTT
>TRBJ1-2|TRBV4-1|TRBD1|.
CASSQPTGTGFYGYTF
TGCGCCAGCAGCCAACCTACCGGGACAGGCTTCTATGGCTACACCTTC
>TRBJ1-6|TRBV12-3/TRBV12-4|.|many
CASSSYLSSYNSPLHF
TGTGCCAGCAGTTCCTACTTGAGCTCCTATAATTCACCCCTCCACTTT
>TRBJ2-5|TRBV12-3/TRBV12-4|TRBD1|few
CASSLTGREETQYF
TGTGCCAGCAGTCTGACAGGGCGAGAAGAGACCCAGTACTTC
>TRBJ2-3|TRBV20-1|TRBD2|few
CSAREEGLAGPLTDTQYF
TGCAGTGCTAGAGAGGAGGGACTAGCGGGACCCCTCACAGATACGCAGTATTTT
>TRBJ1-4|TRBV7-9|.|.
CASSLEPPGDINEKLFF
TGTGCCAGCAGCTTAGAGCCCCCGGGGGATATTAATGAAAAACTGTTTTTT
>TRBJ2-3|TRBV7-8|.|many
CASISGGVGDTQYF
TGTGCCAGCATCTCCGGGGGAGTCGGAGATACGCAGTATTTT
>TRBJ2-4|TRBV4-2|TRBD2|many
CASSQESSGGILAKNIQYF
TGTGCCAGCAGCCAAGAGTCTAGCGGGGGAATTCTAGCCAAAAACATTCAGTACTTC
>TRBJ1-1|TRBV27|TRBD1|.
CASSATGYPEAFF
TGTGCCAGCAGTGCGACAGGGTACCCTGAAGCTTTCTTT
>TRBJ2-7|TRBV27|TRBD2|.
CASSLAGSNEQYF
TGTGCCAGCAGTCTAGCGGGGAGTAACGAGCAGTACTTC
>TRBJ2-7|TRBV19|.|.
CASSNARADYEQYF
TGTGCCAGTAGCAACGCCAGGGCAGATTACGAGCAGTACTTC
>TRBJ2-2|TRBV29-1|.|many
CSVEISGELFF
TGCAGCGTTGAAATCTCCGGGGAGCTGTTTTTT
>TRBJ2-7|TRBV4-1|.|.
CASSQALGSYEQYF
TGCGCCAGCAGCCAAGCTCTGGGCTCCTACGAGCAGTACTTC
>TRBJ1-2|TRBV7-9|.|.
CASSEVQGTEGYTF
TGTGCCAGCAGCGAGGTCCAGGGTACAGAGGGCTACACCTTC
>TRBJ2-7|TRBV7-8|TRBD1|many
CASSRGGGQGFYEQYF
TGTGCCAGCAGCCGGGGCGGCGGACAGGGCTTCTACGAGCAGTACTTC
>TRBJ2-7|TRBV27|TRBD1|.
CASRTGTGLLYEQYF
TGTGCCAGCAGAACCGGGACAGGCCTTCTCTACGAGCAGTACTTC
>TRBJ1-2|TRBV2|.|few
CASREELGVNYGYTF
TGTGCCAGCAGAGAAGAGCTAGGGGTGAACTATGGCTACACCTTC
>TRBJ2-1|TRBV28|TRBD1|few
CASSTSTGLSYNEQFF
TGTGCCAGCAGTACCTCGACAGGGTTATCCTACAATGAGCAGTTCTTC
>TRBJ2-7|TRBV4-3|TRBD2|many
CASSQALASNYEQYF
TGCGCCAGCAGCCAAGCACTAGCGAGCAACTACGAGCAGTACTTC
>TRBJ1-1|TRBV7-9|TRBD1|.
CASSLPETGAIDAGAFF
TGTGCCAGCAGCTTACCTGAGACAGGGGCGATTGATGCAGGGGCTTTCTTT
>TRBJ2-1|TRBV27|TRBD2|.
CASSFGTSGGNEQFF
TGTGCCAGCAGTTTCGGGACTAGCGGGGGGAATGAGCAGTTCTTC
>TRBJ1-4|TRBV5-1|.|few
CASSFDTERATNEKLFF
TGCGCCAGCAGCTTCGACACAGAGCGTGCAACTAATGAAAAACTGTTTTTT